Following are 2 T cell receptor beta chains from one sample sequenced in a study of CD8+ T cells in alopecia areata. Extracted RNA was reverse transcribed, and the resulting cDNA served as sequencing template. Method: immunoSEQ multiplex PCR; TCRdb's copy keeps in-frame clones and lacks some. The data hold 110,000 or so clones, with approximately 51% observed a single time. Indicated treatment: oral pan-JAK inhibitor, 5-10 mg twice daily. The sample consisted of CD4+ T cells sorted from blood, taken at week 24, from a patient treated with tofacitinib. Receptors originate from a human donor with alopecia areata.

This chain links TRBV2 with TRBJ1-2; D possibly corresponds to TRBD1 (5 bases). CDR3 length equals 15 residues. Trimming removed 8 bases at V and 8 bases at J, with 24 bases between. CDR1 SNHLY and CDR2 FYNNEI come from the germline V gene. CDR3 nucleotide sequence: TGTGCCAGCGGGCTTCAGGGACGACCTGTTGGGGGCTACACCTTC. It codes for CASGLQGRPVGGYTF. The full variable domain, rest sourced from reference TRBV2 and TRBJ1-2, is EPEVTQTPSHQVTQMGQEVILRCVPISNHLYFYWYRQILGQKVEFLVSFYNNEISEKSEIFDDQFSVERPDGSNFTLKIRSTKLEDSAMYFCASGLQGRPVGGYTFGSGTRLTVV.

The rearrangement uses TRBV7-6 and TRBJ1-1; possible D gene TRBD1, 6 bases. This CDR3 is 12 amino acids long. Between the trimmed V and J ends, which lost 6 bases and 7 bases, there was a span of 12 bases. The germline gives CDR1 SGHVS, CDR2 FNYEAQ. CDR3 amino acids: CASSYSGVEAFF. As DNA, the CDR3 is TGTGCCAGCAGTTATTCAGGGGTTGAAGCTTTCTTT.